This T cell receptor beta chain stems from a study of regulatory T cells in long-lasting Graves disease. Study-level points and caveats: There was favoring of TRBV28, TRBJ1-2 and TRBJ2-5 in persistent disease.

The CDR3 contains 13 residues. Germline CDR1 SEHNR, CDR2 FQNEAQ (reference sequence). V lost 3 bases to trimming and J lost 4 bases, with 9 bases between them. This clonotype came up many times. As yet, its antigen is unknown. iRepertoire HTBI primers and Arm-PCR of CDR3 regions built TCR beta libraries. Each CDR3 protein gets one entry after TCRdb re-called the multiplex PCR reads with MiXCR. The sample contains about 500,000 distinct CDR3 sequences, around 13% of which appear only once. Noted time point: newly diagnosed GD, antithyroid drugs for less than 3 months. Construction of the TCR library relied on RNA isolated from PBMCs. This sample was shared with a second study, whose subject was T cells in Graves' hyperthyroidism and ophthalmopathy. That study reports: When the TCR CDR3 underwent first-round RT-PCR, the HTBI primer set was used. Ophthalmopathy was identified by the model a median around 5.9 months ahead of onset.

The rearrangement joins TRBV7-9 to TRBJ1-2; D remains ambiguous. The clonotype originates from a woman between 25 and 40 years old with Graves disease. The starting material was peripheral blood mononuclear cells (PBMCs), obtained at new diagnosis, from a patient treated with antithyroid drugs. CDR3 loop: CASSFEISYGYTF. The CDR3, as DNA: TGTGCCAGCAGCTTTGAGATTTCCTATGGCTACACCTTC. Combining the CDR3 with reference TRBV7-9 and TRBJ1-2 gives the whole variable domain DTGVSQNPRHKITKRGQNVTFRCDPISEHNRLYWYRQTLGQGPEFLTYFQNEAQLEKSRLLSDRFSAERPKGSFSTLEIQRTEQGDSAMYLCASSFEISYGYTFGSGTRLTVV.